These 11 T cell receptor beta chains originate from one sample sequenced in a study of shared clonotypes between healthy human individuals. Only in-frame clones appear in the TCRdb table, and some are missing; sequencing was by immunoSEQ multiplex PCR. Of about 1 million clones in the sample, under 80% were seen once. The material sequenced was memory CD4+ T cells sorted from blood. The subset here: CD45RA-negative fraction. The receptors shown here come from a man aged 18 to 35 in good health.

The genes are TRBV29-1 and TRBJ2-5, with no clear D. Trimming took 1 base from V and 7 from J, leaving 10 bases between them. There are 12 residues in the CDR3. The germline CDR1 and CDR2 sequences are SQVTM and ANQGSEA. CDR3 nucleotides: TGCAGCGTTGAAGCGATCAAGTGGACCCAGTACTTC. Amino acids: CSVEAIKWTQYF. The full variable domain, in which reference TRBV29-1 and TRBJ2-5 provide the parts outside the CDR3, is SAVISQKPSRDICQRGTSLTIQCQVDSQVTMMFWYRQQPGQSLTLIATANQGSEATYESGFVIDKFPISRPNLTFSTLTVSNMSPEDSSIYLCSVEAIKWTQYFGPGTRLLVL.

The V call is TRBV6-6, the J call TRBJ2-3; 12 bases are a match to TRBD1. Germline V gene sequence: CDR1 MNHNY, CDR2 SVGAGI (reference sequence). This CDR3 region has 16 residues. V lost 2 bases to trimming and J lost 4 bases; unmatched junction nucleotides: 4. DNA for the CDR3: TGTGCCAGCAGTTACCCAGGGACAGGGGGCGCAGATACGCAGTATTTT. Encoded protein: CASSYPGTGGADTQYF.

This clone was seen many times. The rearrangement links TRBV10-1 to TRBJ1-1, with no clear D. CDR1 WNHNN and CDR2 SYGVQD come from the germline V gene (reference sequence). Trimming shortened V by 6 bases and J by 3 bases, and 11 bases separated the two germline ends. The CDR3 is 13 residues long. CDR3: CASRAKLDTEAFF. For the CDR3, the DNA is TGCGCCAGCAGAGCAAAGCTTGACACTGAAGCTTTCTTT.

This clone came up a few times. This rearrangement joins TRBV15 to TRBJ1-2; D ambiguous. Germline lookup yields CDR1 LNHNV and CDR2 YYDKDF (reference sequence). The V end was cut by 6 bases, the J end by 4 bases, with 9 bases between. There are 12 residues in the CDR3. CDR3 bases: TGTGCCACCAGTTCGGAAGCCTATGGCTACACCTTC. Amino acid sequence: CATSSEAYGYTF.

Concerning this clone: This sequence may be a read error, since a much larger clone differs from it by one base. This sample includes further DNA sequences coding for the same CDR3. The CDR3 protein is CASSRTGGYEQYF. For the CDR3, the DNA is TGTGCCAGCAGTCGGACAGGGGGCTACGAGCAGTACTTT. The rearrangement links TRBV28 to TRBJ2-7; 11 nucleotides align to TRBD1. The CDR3 runs to 13 residues. Per the germline V gene, CDR1 is MDHEN and CDR2 is SYDVKM.

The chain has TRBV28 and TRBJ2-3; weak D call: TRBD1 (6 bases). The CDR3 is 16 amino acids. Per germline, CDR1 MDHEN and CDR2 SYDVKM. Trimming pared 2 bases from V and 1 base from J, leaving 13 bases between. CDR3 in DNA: TGTGCCAGCAGTTTAAGGCGGTCAGGGGGCACAGATACGCAGTATTTT. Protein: CASSLRRSGGTDTQYF.

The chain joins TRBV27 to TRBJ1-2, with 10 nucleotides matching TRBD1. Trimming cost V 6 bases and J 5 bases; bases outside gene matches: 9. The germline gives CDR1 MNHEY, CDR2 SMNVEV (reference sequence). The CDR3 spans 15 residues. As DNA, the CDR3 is TGTGCCAGCAGAGGACAGGGGGGGGGTAGGTATGGCTACACCTTC. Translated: CASRGQGGGRYGYTF.

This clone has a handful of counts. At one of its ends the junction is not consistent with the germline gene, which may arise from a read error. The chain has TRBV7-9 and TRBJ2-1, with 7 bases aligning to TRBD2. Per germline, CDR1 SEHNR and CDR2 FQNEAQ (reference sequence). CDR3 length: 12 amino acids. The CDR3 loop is CASRLGEGQQFF. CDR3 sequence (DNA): TGTGCCAGCAGGTTAGGGGAGGGGCAGCAGTTCTTC. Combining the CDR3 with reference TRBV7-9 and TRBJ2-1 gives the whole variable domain DTGVSQNPRHKITKRGQNVTFRCDPISEHNRLYWYRQTLGQGPEFLTYFQNEAQLEKSRLLSDRFSAERPKGSFSTLEIQRTEQGDSAMYLCASRLGEGQQFFGPGTRLTVL.

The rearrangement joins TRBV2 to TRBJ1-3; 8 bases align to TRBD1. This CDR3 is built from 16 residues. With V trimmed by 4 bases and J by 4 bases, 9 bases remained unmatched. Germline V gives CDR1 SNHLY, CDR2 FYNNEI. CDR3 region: CASSGGRGLDGNTIYF. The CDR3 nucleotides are TGTGCCAGCAGTGGGGGCAGGGGGCTCGACGGAAACACCATATATTTT.

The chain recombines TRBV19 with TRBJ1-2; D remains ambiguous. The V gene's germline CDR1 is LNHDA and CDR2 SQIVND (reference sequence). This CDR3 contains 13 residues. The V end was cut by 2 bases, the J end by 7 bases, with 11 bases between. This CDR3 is CASSITVQSGYTF. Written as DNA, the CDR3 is TGTGCCAGTAGTATAACGGTCCAAAGTGGCTACACCTTC.

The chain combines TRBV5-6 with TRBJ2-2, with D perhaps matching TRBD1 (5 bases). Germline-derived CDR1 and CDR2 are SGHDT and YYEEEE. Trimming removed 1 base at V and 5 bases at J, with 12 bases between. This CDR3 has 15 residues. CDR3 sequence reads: CASSLPRAGTGELFF. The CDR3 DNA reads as TGTGCCAGCAGCTTGCCCAGGGCAGGGACCGGGGAGCTGTTTTTT.